Presented here are 3 T cell receptor beta chains from one specimen sequenced in a study of T cell responses to AZD1222 COVID-19 vaccine. Libraries were prepared by immunoSEQ multiplex PCR; TCRdb keeps only in-frame clonotypes and omits some of them. The repertoire consists of 110,000 or so clones, with 88% occurring once and the leading ten covering approximately 17%. The specimen was peripheral blood, collected on day 0 of AZD1222 vaccination. The receptors were gathered from an adult in good health.

This chain connects TRBV10-1 to TRBJ2-7, with D unresolved. Germline CDR1 reads WNHNN; CDR2 reads SYGVQD (reference sequence). The CDR3 covers 12 residues. V lost 0 bases and J lost 7, with 7 bases in between. The CDR3 sequence: CASSESVAEQYF. CDR3 nucleotides: TGCGCCAGCAGTGAGTCGGTAGCTGAGCAGTACTTC.

This chain joins TRBV19 and TRBJ1-5; D is ambiguous. In germline, CDR1 is LNHDA, CDR2 SQIVND (reference sequence). V lost 3 bases and J lost 2, with 11 bases in between. This CDR3 has 15 residues. The CDR3 is CASSITALGNQPQHF. The CDR3 nucleotides read TGTGCCAGTAGTATTACGGCGTTGGGCAATCAGCCCCAGCATTTT.

Turning to this clone: Other DNA variants within this sample encode the same CDR3. The genes are TRBV12-3 or TRBV12-4 and TRBJ1-2; D not certain. There are 13 residues in the CDR3. V was cut by 1 base and J by 2 bases, with 5 bases left in between. The CDR3 is CASSLGVNYGYTF. CDR3 bases: TGTGCCAGCAGTTTAGGGGTAAACTATGGCTACACCTTC.